This TCR beta chain was identified during a study of T cells in Graves' hyperthyroidism and ophthalmopathy. The junction had 10 bases not matched to a gene; V was cut back by 6 bases and J by 2 bases. This CDR3 has 16 residues. Germline-derived CDR1 and CDR2 are MDHEN and SYDVKM. Ten or more counts support this clonotype. The antigen is unknown. Overall study findings and caveats: Expanded thyroid clonotypes (above 0.001) were mostly also found in blood. Ophthalmopathy could be told apart from stable hyperthyroidism with a 13 V-J model.

Amplified regions were TCR beta CDR3 sequences from RNA transcripts. The primer set for the first-round RT-PCR of the TCR CDR3 was HTBI. TCRdb recomputed calls from the multiplex PCR reads with MiXCR, one row per CDR3 protein. Counted here are around 400,000 distinct CDR3 sequences, roughly 15% occurring once; the ten biggest clones make up roughly 20%. This chain joins TRBV28 and TRBJ1-5, with 7 nucleotides matching TRBD1. The source is a woman aged 55-70 years with Graves' ophthalmopathy. The specimen was blood. The CDR3 DNA reads TGTGCCAGCAGCTTGAACAGGGGTAGCGGCAATCAGCCCCAGCATTTT. Translation: CASSLNRGSGNQPQHF.